A single sample is the source of the 30 T cell receptor beta chains below, sequenced in a study of cytomegalovirus exposure and HLA in healthy donors. Researchers ran the PCR with 60 Vbeta and 13 Jbeta primers. This table comes from immunoSEQ multiplex PCR, and its TCRdb copy is limited to in-frame clones, with some not included. Of some 130,000 clones detected, around three quarters appear once; the ten largest clones hold about 4.9%. Sequencing input: PBMCs. The receptors were gathered from a man between 25 and 39 years old in good health.

This clone was detected only a few times. The V gene is TRBV15, the J gene TRBJ2-7; a possible D gene is TRBD2 (5 bases). Germline V CDR1 and CDR2: LNHNV, YYDKDF (reference sequence). V was clipped by 6 bases and J by 4 bases, with 13 bases between them. The CDR3 runs 13 residues. CDR3 region: CATSLWESYEQYF. CDR3 DNA sequence: TGTGCCACCAGTTTGTGGGAGAGTTACGAGCAGTACTTC.

This clone was seen a handful of times. Other DNA variants within this sample encode the same CDR3. This chain links TRBV15 with TRBJ2-1; D perhaps matches TRBD1 (6 bases). The CDR3 is 15 amino acids. Germline V gene data show CDR1 as LNHNV and CDR2 as YYDKDF (reference sequence). Trimming took 0 bases from V and 7 from J, leaving 13 bases between them. CDR3 sequence reads: CATSRDAGALNEQFF. DNA for the CDR3: TGTGCCACCAGCAGAGATGCAGGGGCGTTAAATGAGCAGTTCTTC.

This clone was seen a few times. V and J are TRBV6-1 and TRBJ1-4; TRBD1 agrees at 7 bases. V lost 6 bases and J lost 8; bases outside the gene matches: 9. CDR1 is MNHNS, CDR2 SASEGT, per germline. The CDR3 length is 14 residues. CDR3 sequence: CASRTGQTWEKLFF. The CDR3 DNA is TGTGCCAGCAGAACGGGACAGACCTGGGAAAAACTGTTTTTT.

The genes are TRBV2 and TRBJ2-5; D may be TRBD1 (7 bases). The J call is uncertain, as TRBJ2-7 better fits the DNA end. Germline values: CDR1 SNHLY, CDR2 FYNNEI. The CDR3 covers 14 residues. The CDR3, as DNA: TGTGCCAGCAGTGCGACAGGGAGGATTGACGAGCAGTACTTC. Amino acid sequence: CASSATGRIDEQYF.

This chain connects TRBV6-5 to TRBJ1-4, with TRBD1 matching 8 bases. CDR1 and CDR2 (germline): MNHEY, SVGAGI. The trim removed 7 bases at V and 8 bases at J, leaving 12 bases unmatched. This CDR3 is 15 amino acids long. The CDR3, as DNA: TGTGCCAGCACAGGGGGCTCGGGGAGAGGCGAAAAACTGTTTTTT. Encoded protein: CASTGGSGRGEKLFF.

The V call is TRBV11-3, the J call TRBJ2-1, with D possibly TRBD2 on 6 matching bases. CDR1 SGHNT and CDR2 YENEEA come from the germline V gene. The CDR3 is 17 amino acids. The V end lost 3 bases, the J end lost 5 bases, and 20 bases lay between the germline ends. Here the CDR3 reads CASSLAAGLRQNNEQFF. DNA of the CDR3: TGTGCCAGCAGCTTGGCCGCGGGGCTACGACAGAACAATGAGCAGTTCTTC.

The chain uses TRBV6-4 and TRBJ2-3; no clear D. Germline-derived CDR1 and CDR2 are MRHNA and SNTAGT. The CDR3 covers 13 residues. The V end lost 2 bases, the J end lost 2 bases, and 5 bases lay between the germline ends. The CDR3 coding sequence is TGTGCCAGCAGTGACACAGTCACAGATACGCAGTATTTT. This translates into CASSDTVTDTQYF.

This chain links TRBV7-2 with TRBJ2-7; 10 positions match TRBD2. Germline-derived CDR1 and CDR2 are SGHTA and FQGNSA. The CDR3 runs to 14 residues. The ends lost 4 bases at V and 2 bases at J; junction bases unmatched: 2. The CDR3 region is CASSSLAGTYEQYF. DNA of the CDR3: TGTGCCAGCAGCTCACTAGCGGGAACCTACGAGCAGTACTTC.

This clone was counted a few times. Relative to the germline gene, one junction end is altered; a read error may explain this. The J gene is TRBJ2-7, the V gene TRBV5-1, with 11 positions matching TRBD1. The CDR3 has 10 residues. In germline, CDR1 is SGHRS, CDR2 YFSETQ. In DNA, the CDR3 is TGCGCCAGGGGGGACAGGGGGGGGACGTTC. Translation: CARGDRGGTF.

This clone has only one observation. The V and J genes are TRBV19 and TRBJ2-2; D call uncertain. V lost 7 bases and J 2 bases, leaving 11 bases between the germline ends. Germline lookup yields CDR1 LNHDA and CDR2 SQIVND (reference sequence). The CDR3 spans 14 residues. CDR3 sequence (DNA): TGTGCCAGTACCCCACGCCTAAACACCGGGGAGCTGTTTTTT. This translates into CASTPRLNTGELFF.

This clone was found once. The chain uses TRBV21-1 and TRBJ1-2; the table's TRBD1 call for D was not verified on the DNA. TRBV21-1 is a pseudogene locus. The CDR3 is made up of 15 amino acids. The CDR3 DNA follows: TGTGCCAGCAGCACCACAGGGGGGGAGGGCTATGGCCACACCTTC. As protein: CASSTTGGEGYGHTF.

This clone came up a few times. This rearrangement joins TRBV6-1 to TRBJ2-7, with 8 positions matching TRBD1. V gave up 3 bases and J gave up 1 base; unmatched junction bases: 2. Germline V lookup: CDR1 MNHNS, CDR2 SASEGT. The CDR3 spans 14 residues. CDR3 nucleotide sequence: TGTGCCAGCAGTGATAACAGGGGGTCCTACGAGCAGTACTTC. Amino acids: CASSDNRGSYEQYF.

A note on this clone: At one boundary the junction diverges from the germline segment, which might be a read error. The chain joins TRBV19 to TRBJ1-2, with 7 bases aligning to TRBD1. This CDR3 region has 17 residues. The V gene's germline CDR1 is LNHDA and CDR2 SQIVND (reference sequence). CDR3 DNA sequence: TGTGCCGGTAGTATAGTCAACTTGGGACAGCTGAACTATGGCTACACCTTC. Amino acids: CAGSIVNLGQLNYGYTF.

This clone occurred once. The genes are TRBV5-1 and TRBJ2-7; TRBD2 might be the D (6 bases). V shed 5 bases and J shed 6 bases, with 15 bases lying between them. The germline V gene has CDR1 SGHRS and CDR2 YFSETQ. The length of the CDR3 is 13 residues. CDR3 amino acids: CASSLTGGREQYF. DNA for the CDR3: TGCGCCAGCAGTCTAACCGGGGGACGCGAGCAGTACTTC.

This rearrangement joins TRBV19 to TRBJ1-3; D ambiguous. Germline V lookup: CDR1 LNHDA, CDR2 SQIVND (reference sequence). The CDR3 extends over 17 amino acids. Trimming took 8 bases from V and 4 from J, leaving 24 bases between them. In DNA form, the CDR3 reads TGTGCCAGTGGAGGCTGGGTAGGTGACCGCTCGGGAAACACCATATATTTT. Residues: CASGGWVGDRSGNTIYF.

V usage is TRBV19 and J usage is TRBJ2-1; 7 bases fit TRBD2. Germline trimming cut 5 bases from V and 8 bases from J; bases unmatched to any gene: 15. The CDR3 is made up of 16 amino acids. In germline, CDR1 is LNHDA, CDR2 SQIVND (reference sequence). In DNA, the CDR3 is TGTGCCAGTAGTCCCCGCCATGTGTCTCGGGGGGATGAGCAGTTCTTC. Amino acids: CASSPRHVSRGDEQFF.

A note on this clone: Germline is not matched at one junction end, which may reflect a read error. The chain recombines TRBV18 with TRBJ1-2, with a weak D call TRBD1 (5 bases). Germline V gives CDR1 KGHSH, CDR2 LQKENI. The CDR3 runs 13 residues. CDR3 in DNA: TGTGCCAGCTCACCACCGCTCGAAGGGGCCAACCACTTC. It yields the protein CASSPPLEGANHF.

This clone was seen a few times. The rearrangement uses TRBV7-9 and TRBJ2-5, with 8 bases identical to TRBD1. J gave up 5 bases and V 4 bases, and 6 bases lay outside the gene matches. Germline V CDR1 and CDR2: SEHNR, FQNEAQ (reference sequence). The CDR3 contains 14 residues. CDR3 residues: CASSWVGTGETQYF. For the CDR3, the DNA is TGTGCCAGCAGCTGGGTGGGGACAGGCGAGACCCAGTACTTC. Based on the CDR3 plus reference TRBV7-9 and TRBJ2-5, the full variable domain is DTGVSQNPRHKITKRGQNVTFRCDPISEHNRLYWYRQTLGQGPEFLTYFQNEAQLEKSRLLSDRFSAERPKGSFSTLEIQRTEQGDSAMYLCASSWVGTGETQYFGPGTRLLVL.

CDR3 in amino acids: CATTLRGIRSGANVLTF. CDR3 nucleotides: TGTGCCACCACCCTCAGGGGGATCAGATCTGGGGCCAACGTCCTGACTTTC. The J gene is TRBJ2-6, the V gene TRBV28, with 7 bases lining up with TRBD1. CDR3 size: 17 residues. The ends lost 10 bases at V and 1 base at J; junction bases unmatched: 13. CDR1 and CDR2 from the germline V gene are MDHEN and SYDVKM. Full variable domain (missing parts from reference TRBV28 and TRBJ2-6): DVKVTQSSRYLVKRTGEKVFLECVQDMDHENMFWYRQDPGLGLRLIYFSYDVKMKEKGDIPEGYSVSREKKERFSLILESASTNQTSMYLCATTLRGIRSGANVLTFGAGSRLTVL.

This clone showed up just a few times. V gene TRBV19 combines with J gene TRBJ1-5, with 7 bases identical to TRBD1. The CDR3 sequence is 12 residues long. With V trimmed by 7 bases and J by 9 bases, 6 bases remained unmatched. CDR1 is LNHDA and CDR2 is SQIVND in the germline V gene (reference sequence). The CDR3 coding sequence is TGTGCCAGTAAGGGACAGTACGGGCCCCAGCATTTT. Protein product: CASKGQYGPQHF.

This clone was seen a handful of times. This chain links TRBV28 with TRBJ2-1; D not resolved. Trimming cost V 5 bases and J 12 bases, with 17 bases left between them. The germline V gene has CDR1 MDHEN and CDR2 SYDVKM. CDR3 size: 13 residues. Here the CDR3 reads CASSLDPLGVQFF. Here the CDR3 DNA reads TGTGCCAGCAGTCTCGATCCTTTGGGCGTGCAGTTCTTC.

This chain connects TRBV19 to TRBJ1-3; 9 bases line up with TRBD1. V was clipped by 8 bases and J by 4 bases; unmatched bases: 6. CDR1 is LNHDA, CDR2 SQIVND, per germline (reference sequence). This CDR3 is built from 14 residues. CDR3 bases: TGTGCCAGTCGATCACAGGGGGCAGGAAACACCATATATTTT. This translates into CASRSQGAGNTIYF.

V gene TRBV6-7 combines with J gene TRBJ2-1; 8 nucleotides agree with TRBD2. TRBV6-7 is noted as an ORF with a role that remains uncertain. V shed 3 bases, J shed 8 bases, and the junction held 24 bases outside the gene matches. The CDR3 totals 20 residues. In DNA, the CDR3 is TGTGCCAGCAGTTATGAGCGGCGTAGCGGGACGGCGACGAGGCCCGATGAGCAGTTCTTC. Residues: CASSYERRSGTATRPDEQFF.

The chain joins TRBV6-5 to TRBJ2-7; D unresolved. V was trimmed by 0 bases and J by 3 bases, leaving 12 bases between them. The CDR3 runs 15 residues. Germline V gene sequence: CDR1 MNHEY, CDR2 SVGAGI. This CDR3 is CASSYSRPGYYEQYF. CDR3 DNA: TGTGCCAGCAGTTACTCGAGGCCTGGTTACTACGAGCAGTACTTC.

V usage is TRBV14 and J usage is TRBJ2-1; 7 nucleotides agree with TRBD1. The J segment lost 8 bases and the V segment lost 6 bases, leaving 4 bases of the junction unmatched. CDR1 and CDR2 (germline): SGHDN, FVKESK. The CDR3 has 12 amino acids. DNA for the CDR3: TGTGCCAGCAGAAATACAGGGGATGAGCAGTTCTTC. It codes for CASRNTGDEQFF.

V is TRBV27 and J is TRBJ2-7; possible D gene TRBD2, 6 bases. Germline CDR1 MNHEY, CDR2 SMNVEV (reference sequence). This CDR3 comprises 18 residues. The V end lost 2 bases, the J end lost 2 bases, and 22 bases lay between the germline ends. CDR3 nucleotides: TGTGCCAGCAGTTTAAGATTGTCGGGCGGGGAAGGGGCCTACGAGCAGTACTTC. Protein product: CASSLRLSGGEGAYEQYF.

The chain joins TRBV28 to TRBJ1-5, with TRBD1 identical over 7 bases. The CDR3 totals 15 residues. Germline V gene lookup returns CDR1 MDHEN and CDR2 SYDVKM. V lost 6 bases, J lost 0 bases, and 5 bases stayed unmatched. The CDR3 sequence: CASRLQGNSNQPQHF. The CDR3 region has the DNA TGTGCCAGCAGATTACAGGGGAATAGCAATCAGCCCCAGCATTTT.

In its sample, this clone was seen once. The rearrangement links TRBV4-3 to TRBJ1-2, with TRBD1 matching 9 bases. The CDR3 has 15 amino acids. V dropped 0 bases and J dropped 6; count of bases not matched to a gene: 5. CDR1 LGHNA and CDR2 YSLEER come from the germline V gene. The CDR3 protein is CASSQDGGQGDGYTF. The DNA for the CDR3 is TGCGCCAGCAGCCAAGATGGGGGACAGGGAGATGGCTACACCTTC.

This clone has a single count. The chain links TRBV6-5 to TRBJ2-7; no clear D gene. This CDR3 has 13 residues. Trimming removed 5 bases from V and 7 bases from J, with 15 bases in between. The germline V gene encodes CDR1 MNHEY and CDR2 SVGAGI. For the CDR3, the DNA is TGTGCCAGCAGTGGGCAGGTTTCTTCGGAGCAGTACTTC. Translation: CASSGQVSSEQYF.

The chain uses TRBV7-9 and TRBJ1-5; D not certain. This CDR3 has 14 residues. With 1 base removed from V and 4 bases from J, the gap between germline ends came to 8 bases. Germline values: CDR1 SEHNR, CDR2 FQNEAQ (reference sequence). In DNA, the CDR3 is TGTGCCAGCAGCTTAGTTGAGGGAAATCAGCCCCAGCATTTT. Translating it yields CASSLVEGNQPQHF. Looking up the rest from reference TRBV7-9 and TRBJ1-5 gives the full variable domain: DTGVSQNPRHKITKRGQNVTFRCDPISEHNRLYWYRQTLGQGPEFLTYFQNEAQLEKSRLLSDRFSAERPKGSFSTLEIQRTEQGDSAMYLCASSLVEGNQPQHFGDGTRLSIL.